Described below is a single T cell receptor (beta chain) sequence and its context. Combining a sample-barcoded 5' primer with a J-beta primer mix, a second PCR ran for 7 to 11 cycles. TCRdb re-derived calls from the 5' RACE reads in MiXCR, one entry per CDR3 protein. This repertoire shows hundreds of thousands of distinct CDR3 sequences, about a fifth found once; its top ten account for 22%. Germline CDR1 DFQATT, CDR2 SNEGSKA (reference sequence). The trim removed 0 bases at V and 7 bases at J, leaving 7 bases unmatched. The CDR3 length is 16 residues. This entry is derived from a study of blood T cells in healthy people across ages.

The chain joins TRBV20-1 to TRBJ2-3, with TRBD2 matching 13 bases. This clonotype originated in a man aged 70 or older in good health. Sequencing input: blood. The CDR3 DNA reads TGCAGTGCTAGAGAGCGACTAGCGGGGGGTTTTAATACGCAGTATTTT. This encodes CSARERLAGGFNTQYF.